This T cell receptor (beta chain) is drawn from a study of OX40 agonist ivuxolimab in advanced cancers. Study-wide background: Ivuxolimab is a fully human IgG2 antibody that activates OX40 (CD134).

The germline gives CDR1 SNHLY, CDR2 FYNNEI. Trimming removed 4 bases from V and 7 bases from J, with 17 bases in between. The CDR3 length is 15 residues. Profiling relied on immunoSEQ multiplex PCR, and the TCRdb table lists in-frame clones only, not all of them. This repertoire shows some 69,000 clones, around four fifths found once; its top ten account for about 2.1%. Sequenced here: CD4+ or CD8+ T cells sorted from blood, sampled in a trial of the OX40 agonist ivuxolimab. The sequence derives from an adult with an advanced solid tumor such as melanoma, head and neck, liver or kidney cancer. The chain has TRBV2 and TRBJ2-1; possible D gene TRBD2, 5 bases. The CDR3 DNA follows: TGTGCCAGCAGTGGCTCTACCCCTACTAGAAATGAGCAGTTCTTC. Its protein is CASSGSTPTRNEQFF.